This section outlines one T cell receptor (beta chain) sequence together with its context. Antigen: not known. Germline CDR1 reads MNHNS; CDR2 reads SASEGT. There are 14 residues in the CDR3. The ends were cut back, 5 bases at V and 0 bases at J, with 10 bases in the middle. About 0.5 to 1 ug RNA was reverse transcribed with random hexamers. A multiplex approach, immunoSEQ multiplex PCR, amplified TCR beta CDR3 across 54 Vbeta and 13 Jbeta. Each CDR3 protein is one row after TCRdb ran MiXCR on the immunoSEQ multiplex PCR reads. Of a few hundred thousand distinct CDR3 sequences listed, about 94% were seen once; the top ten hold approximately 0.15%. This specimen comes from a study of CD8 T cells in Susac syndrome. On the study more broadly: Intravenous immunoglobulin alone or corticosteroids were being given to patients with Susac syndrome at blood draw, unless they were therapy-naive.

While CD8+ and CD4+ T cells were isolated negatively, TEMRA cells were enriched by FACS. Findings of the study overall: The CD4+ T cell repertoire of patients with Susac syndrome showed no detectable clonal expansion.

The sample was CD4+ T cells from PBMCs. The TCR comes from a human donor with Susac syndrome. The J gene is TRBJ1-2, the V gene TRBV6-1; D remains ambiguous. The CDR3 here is CASSQDGPNYGYTF. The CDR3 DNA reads TGTGCCAGCAGTCAAGACGGACCTAACTATGGCTACACCTTC.